Sequencing of this T cell receptor beta chain was carried out in a study of T cell repertoires in cytomegalovirus infection. In the case of this clonotype: Its antigen is unidentified.

TCRdb processed the reads anew with MiXCR; each CDR3 protein has one entry. Of more than 45,000 distinct CDR3 sequences listed, 33% were seen once; the top ten hold 55% to 75%. This TCR derives from a human donor in good health (CMV status not recorded). Some clones in this sample may be carry-over from other donors' samples. Sequencing was performed on PBMCs, sequenced either directly or after in vitro stimulation (not recorded which).

The DNA of the CDR3 is TGTGCCACCAGCAGGGTAATGAACACCGGGGAGCTGTTTTTT. Its translation is CATSRVMNTGELFF. The chain recombines TRBV15 with TRBJ2-2; D is unresolved. Deletions cut 3 bases from V and 1 base from J, with 6 bases between. The length of the CDR3 is 14 residues. CDR1 and CDR2 from the germline V gene are LNHNV and YYDKDF (reference sequence).